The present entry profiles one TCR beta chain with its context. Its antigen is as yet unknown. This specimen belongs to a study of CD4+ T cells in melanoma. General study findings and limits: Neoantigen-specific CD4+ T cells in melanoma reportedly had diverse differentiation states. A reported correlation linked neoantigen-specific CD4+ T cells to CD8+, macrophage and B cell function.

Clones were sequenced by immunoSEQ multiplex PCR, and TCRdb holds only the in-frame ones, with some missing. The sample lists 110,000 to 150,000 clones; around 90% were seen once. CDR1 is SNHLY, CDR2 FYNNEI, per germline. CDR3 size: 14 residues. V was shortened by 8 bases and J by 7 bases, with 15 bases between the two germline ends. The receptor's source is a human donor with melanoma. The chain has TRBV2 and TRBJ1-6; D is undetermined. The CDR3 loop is CASHGVWRNSPLHF. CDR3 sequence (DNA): TGTGCCAGCCACGGCGTTTGGAGGAATTCACCCCTCCACTTT.